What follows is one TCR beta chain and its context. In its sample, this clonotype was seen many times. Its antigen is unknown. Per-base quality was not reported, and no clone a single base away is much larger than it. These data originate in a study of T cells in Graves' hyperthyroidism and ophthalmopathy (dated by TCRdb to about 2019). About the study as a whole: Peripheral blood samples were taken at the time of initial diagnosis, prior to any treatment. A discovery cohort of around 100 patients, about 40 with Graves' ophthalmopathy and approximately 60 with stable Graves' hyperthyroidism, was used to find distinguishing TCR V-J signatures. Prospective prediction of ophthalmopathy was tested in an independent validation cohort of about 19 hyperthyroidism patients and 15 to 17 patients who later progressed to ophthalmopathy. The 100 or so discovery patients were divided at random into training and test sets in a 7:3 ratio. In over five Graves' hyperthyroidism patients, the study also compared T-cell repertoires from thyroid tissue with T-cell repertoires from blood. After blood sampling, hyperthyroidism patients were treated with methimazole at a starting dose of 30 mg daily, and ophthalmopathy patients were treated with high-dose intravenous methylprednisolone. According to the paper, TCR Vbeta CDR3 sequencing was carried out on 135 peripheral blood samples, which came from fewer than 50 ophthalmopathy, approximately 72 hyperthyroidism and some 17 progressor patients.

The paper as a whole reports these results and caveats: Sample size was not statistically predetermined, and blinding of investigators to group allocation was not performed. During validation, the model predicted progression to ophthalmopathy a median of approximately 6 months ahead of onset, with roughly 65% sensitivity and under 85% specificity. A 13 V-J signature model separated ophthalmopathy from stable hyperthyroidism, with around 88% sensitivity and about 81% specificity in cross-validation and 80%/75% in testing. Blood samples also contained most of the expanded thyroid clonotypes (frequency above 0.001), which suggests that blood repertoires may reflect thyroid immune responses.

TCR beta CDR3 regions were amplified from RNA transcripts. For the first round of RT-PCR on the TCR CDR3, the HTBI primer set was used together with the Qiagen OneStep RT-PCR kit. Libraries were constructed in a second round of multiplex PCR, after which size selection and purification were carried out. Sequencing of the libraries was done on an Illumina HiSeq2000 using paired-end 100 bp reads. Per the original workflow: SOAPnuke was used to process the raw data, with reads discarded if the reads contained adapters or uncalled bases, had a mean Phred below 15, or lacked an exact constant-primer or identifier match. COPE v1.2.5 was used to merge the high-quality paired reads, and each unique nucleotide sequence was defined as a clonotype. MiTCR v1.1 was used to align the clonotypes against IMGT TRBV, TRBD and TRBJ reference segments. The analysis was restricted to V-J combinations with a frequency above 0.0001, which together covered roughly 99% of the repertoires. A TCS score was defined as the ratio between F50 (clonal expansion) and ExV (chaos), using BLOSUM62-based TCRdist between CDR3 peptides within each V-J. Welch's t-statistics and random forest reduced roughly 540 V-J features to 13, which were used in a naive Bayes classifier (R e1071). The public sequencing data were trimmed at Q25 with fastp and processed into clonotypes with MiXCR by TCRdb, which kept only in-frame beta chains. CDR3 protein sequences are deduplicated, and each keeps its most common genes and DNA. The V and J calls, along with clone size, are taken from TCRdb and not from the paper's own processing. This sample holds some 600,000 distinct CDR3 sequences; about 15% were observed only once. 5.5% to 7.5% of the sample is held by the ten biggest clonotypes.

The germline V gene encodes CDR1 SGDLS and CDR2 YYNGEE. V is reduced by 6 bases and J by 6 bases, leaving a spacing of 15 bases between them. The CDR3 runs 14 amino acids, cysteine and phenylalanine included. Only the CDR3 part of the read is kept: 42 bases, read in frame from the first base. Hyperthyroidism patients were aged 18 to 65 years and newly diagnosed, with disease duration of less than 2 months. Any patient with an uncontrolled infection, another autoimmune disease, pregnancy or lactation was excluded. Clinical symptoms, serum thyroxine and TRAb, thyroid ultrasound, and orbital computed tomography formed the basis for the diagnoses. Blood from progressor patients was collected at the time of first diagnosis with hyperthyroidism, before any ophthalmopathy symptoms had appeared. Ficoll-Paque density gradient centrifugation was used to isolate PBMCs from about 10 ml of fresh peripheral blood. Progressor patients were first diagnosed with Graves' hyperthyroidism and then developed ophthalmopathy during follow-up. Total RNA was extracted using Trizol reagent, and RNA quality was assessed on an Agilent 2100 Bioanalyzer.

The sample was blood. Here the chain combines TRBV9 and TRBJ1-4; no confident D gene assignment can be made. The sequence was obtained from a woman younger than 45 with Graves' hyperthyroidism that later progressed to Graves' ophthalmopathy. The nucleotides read TGTGCCAGCACTGGGCCGGATGGTGATGAAAAACTGTTTTTT. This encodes CASTGPDGDEKLFF.